These T cell receptor beta chains were read from a single sample in a study of T cells in Graves' hyperthyroidism and ophthalmopathy. Each CDR3 protein is one row after TCRdb ran MiXCR on the multiplex PCR reads. Of around 250,000 distinct CDR3 sequences in the sample, more than 14% are singletons; the top ten hold 10% to 15%. Sequencing input: blood. The receptor set was obtained from a woman aged 40 to 50 with Graves' hyperthyroidism that later progressed to Graves' ophthalmopathy. Each CDR3 is given with its conserved first and last residue. D genes are given only for firm matches. The listing skips clone size in some rows; elsewhere it reads once, few, many or a size class.

clone size | J gene | CDR3 length | D gene | V gene | CDR3 DNA | CDR3 protein
many | TRBJ2-3 | 15 | TRBD2 | TRBV20-1 | TGCAGTGGGGCCCCCCCGGGACTAATCCCAGATACGCAGTATTTT | CSGAPPGLIPDTQYF
- | TRBJ2-2 | 15 | - | TRBV27 | TGTGCCAGCAGTTTATTCTCTGGGGACACCGGGGAGCTGTTTTTT | CASSLFSGDTGELFF
many | TRBJ2-3 | 15 | - | TRBV6-1 | TGTGCCTCCATTCTATGGCAGGGTAAAAGAGATACGCAGTATTTT | CASILWQGKRDTQYF
- | TRBJ2-1 | 15 | TRBD2 | TRBV7-2 | TGTGCCAGCAGTCTGGTCTTAGCGGGGGGAAATGAGCAGTTCTTC | CASSLVLAGGNEQFF
many | TRBJ2-7 | 14 | - | TRBV9 | TGTGCCAGCAGCGTAGGGGGCGGTGCCTACGAGCAGTACTTC | CASSVGGGAYEQYF
many | TRBJ2-7 | 15 | - | TRBV20-1 | TGCAGTGCTAGAGATAGCTCCTTGGGGATCTACGAGCAGTACTTC | CSARDSSLGIYEQYF
many | TRBJ1-1 | 13 | - | TRBV13 | TGTGCCAGCAGAAAAATAGGGGGTACTGAAGCTTTCTTT | CASRKIGGTEAFF
many | TRBJ2-7 | 14 | TRBD2 | TRBV20-1 | TGCAGTGCTTGGGGGGGGACTTCCTCCTACGAGCAGTACTTC | CSAWGGTSSYEQYF
many | TRBJ2-3 | 20 | - | TRBV5-1 | TGCGCCAGCAGCACACCGACCTCCTGGTCCGGGGATAGAGGCACAGATACGCAGTATTTT | CASSTPTSWSGDRGTDTQYF
- | TRBJ1-1 | 20 | TRBD1 | TRBV28 | TGTGCCAGCAGGAACCACTGTCGGGACAGGGTAAGGGTTTTGGACACTGAAGCCTTCTTT | CASRNHCRDRVRVLDTEAFF
many | TRBJ1-5 | 16 | TRBD1 | TRBV4-1 | TGCGCCAGCAGCCAGACAGGGGGACTAGGCAATCAGCCCCAGCATTTT | CASSQTGGLGNQPQHF
- | TRBJ2-7 | 15 | TRBD1 | TRBV27 | TGTGCCAGCAGCCGAGGGACAGGGGTATTCTACGAGCAGTACTTC | CASSRGTGVFYEQYF
many | TRBJ2-7 | 12 | - | TRBV28 | TGTGCCAGCAGCTTTCTTGGACAGTCCGGGTACTTC | CASSFLGQSGYF
many | TRBJ2-1 | 16 | TRBD2 | TRBV6-1 | TGTGCCAGCAGTTTACTAGCGGTCAGCTCCTACAATGAGCAGTTCTTC | CASSLLAVSSYNEQFF
- | TRBJ2-5 | 13 | - | TRBV20-1 | TGCAGTGCTAGTCAGACGAGCCGGGAGACCCAGTACTTC | CSASQTSRETQYF
- | TRBJ2-1 | 13 | TRBD2 | TRBV9 | TGTGCCAGCAGCGAAGGACTAGTTGATGAGCAGTTCTTC | CASSEGLVDEQFF
many | TRBJ1-3 | 16 | TRBD1 | TRBV10-1 | TGCGCCAGCAGTGCGACAGGGACTTGGACTGGAAACACCATATATTTT | CASSATGTWTGNTIYF
many | TRBJ2-3 | 18 | TRBD2 | TRBV29-1 | TGCAGCGTCCCTCGGACTAGCGGGAGGGCCTCACAAGGTCAGACGCAGTATTTT | CSVPRTSGRASQGQTQYF
many | TRBJ2-5 | 14 | TRBD1 | TRBV5-1 | TGCGCCAGCAGCTTGCCGGACAGGTCAGAGACCCAGTACTTC | CASSLPDRSETQYF
- | TRBJ2-6 | 16 | - | TRBV12-3/TRBV12-4 | TGTGCCAGCAGCAACGGACGACTCTCTGGGGCCAACGTCCTGACTTTC | CASSNGRLSGANVLTF
many | TRBJ1-1 | 14 | - | TRBV19 | TGTGCCAGTAGTATGGTGGAAGTGAGCACTGAAGCTTTCTTT | CASSMVEVSTEAFF
many | TRBJ2-7 | 12 | - | TRBV28 | TGTGCCAGCAGTTTCCTGAGGTACGAGCAGTACTTC | CASSFLRYEQYF
many | TRBJ1-6 | 17 | TRBD1 | TRBV28 | TGTGCCAGCAGTTTTTTTCAGAAGGACAGGTCGGGCTCACCCCTCCACTTT | CASSFFQKDRSGSPLHF
many | TRBJ2-5 | 13 | TRBD1 | TRBV10-3 | TGTGCCATCAGTGAAAGGGCACAGGGGGTTAATTACTTC | CAISERAQGVNYF
many | TRBJ1-4 | 17 | TRBD1 | TRBV5-1 | TGCGCCAGCAGCGCCACTACCGGGACAGGACAGAATGAAAAACTGTTTTTT | CASSATTGTGQNEKLFF
many | TRBJ2-1 | 15 | TRBD2 | TRBV19 | TGTGCCACCTCGGTTGGGGCTAGCGGGAGGGTTGAGCAGTTCTTC | CATSVGASGRVEQFF